This TCR beta chain was found in a study of blood T cell repertoires in COVID-19. Study-wide background: COVID-19 samples collected from the United States, Italy and Spain covered acute and convalescent phases.

Sequencing used immunoSEQ multiplex PCR; TCRdb keeps in-frame clones, though not all of them. The profile covers about 200,000 clones, with more than 70% appearing a single time and around 13% taken by the ten largest. The CDR3 is made up of 15 amino acids. Germline values: CDR1 SNHLY, CDR2 FYNNEI. The J segment lost 4 bases and the V segment lost 6 bases, leaving 1 base of the junction unmatched. Sample: peripheral blood. The V gene is TRBV2, the J gene TRBJ2-6, with TRBD2 matching over 12 bases. The TCR originated in a human donor in a cohort sampled during active COVID-19. In DNA, the CDR3 is TGTGCCAGCAGCGGGACTAGCGGGGGGGCCAACGTCCTGACTTTC. This codes for CASSGTSGGANVLTF. Variable domain in full (rest from reference TRBV2 and TRBJ2-6): EPEVTQTPSHQVTQMGQEVILRCVPISNHLYFYWYRQILGQKVEFLVSFYNNEISEKSEIFDDQFSVERPDGSNFTLKIRSTKLEDSAMYFCASSGTSGGANVLTFGAGSRLTVL.